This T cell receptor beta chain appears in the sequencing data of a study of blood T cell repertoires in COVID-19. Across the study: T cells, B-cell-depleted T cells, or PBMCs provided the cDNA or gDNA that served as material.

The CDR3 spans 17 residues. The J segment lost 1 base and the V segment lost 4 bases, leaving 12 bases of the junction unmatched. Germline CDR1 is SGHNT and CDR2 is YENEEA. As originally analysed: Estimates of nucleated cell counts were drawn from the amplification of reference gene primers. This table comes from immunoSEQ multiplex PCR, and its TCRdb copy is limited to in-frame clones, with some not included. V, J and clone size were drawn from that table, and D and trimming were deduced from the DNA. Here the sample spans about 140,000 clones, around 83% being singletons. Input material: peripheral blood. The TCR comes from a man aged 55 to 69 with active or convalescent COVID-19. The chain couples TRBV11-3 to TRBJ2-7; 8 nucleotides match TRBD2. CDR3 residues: CASSYERGGGLSYEQYF. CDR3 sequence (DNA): TGTGCCAGCAGCTACGAACGGGGGGGAGGGTTGTCCTACGAGCAGTACTTC.